One T cell receptor beta chain is described in this entry. Its antigen is not known. Time point in this sample: week 23, last vaccination. Vaccination used 300 ug of mutant IDH1 20-mer peptide per dose, with topical imiquimod. These data are taken from a study of a mutant IDH1 vaccine in newly diagnosed glioma. The table came from immunoSEQ multiplex PCR; TCRdb's copy has only in-frame clones and leaves some out. The sample records some 29,000 clones, about four fifths being singletons. The sequence was collected from a woman aged 25 to 39 with glioma. Sample: PBMCs, taken from a glioma patient whose treatment included an IDH1 peptide vaccine.

The CDR3 nucleotides read TGTGCCAGCATTCGGACAGGGGCGGGTGGAAACACCATATATTTT. This codes for CASIRTGAGGNTIYF. This chain joins TRBV6-1 and TRBJ1-3; 9 positions match TRBD1. The CDR3 is 15 residues long. The trim removed 7 bases at V and 3 bases at J, leaving 7 bases unmatched. From germline, CDR1 is MNHNS and CDR2 SASEGT.